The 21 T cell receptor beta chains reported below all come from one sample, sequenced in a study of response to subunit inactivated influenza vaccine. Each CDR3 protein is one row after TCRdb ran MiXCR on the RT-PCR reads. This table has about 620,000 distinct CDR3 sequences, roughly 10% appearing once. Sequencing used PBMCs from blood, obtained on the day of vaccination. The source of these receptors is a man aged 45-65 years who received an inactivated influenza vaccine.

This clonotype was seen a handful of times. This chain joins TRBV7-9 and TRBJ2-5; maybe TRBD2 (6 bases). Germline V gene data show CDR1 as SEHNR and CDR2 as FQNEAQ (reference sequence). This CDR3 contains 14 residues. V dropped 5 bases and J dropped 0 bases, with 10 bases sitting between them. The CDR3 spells CASSKGGNQETQYF. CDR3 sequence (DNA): TGTGCCAGCAGCAAAGGCGGGAACCAAGAGACCCAGTACTTC.

Here the CDR3 reads CASSPAGTQGAFF. DNA for the CDR3: TGTGCCAGCAGCCCTGCCGGGACCCAAGGAGCTTTCTTT. The chain is built from TRBV28 and TRBJ1-1, with D possibly being TRBD1 (5 bases). V dropped 6 bases and J dropped 10 bases, with 18 bases sitting between them. This CDR3 contains 13 residues. Germline values: CDR1 MDHEN, CDR2 SYDVKM.

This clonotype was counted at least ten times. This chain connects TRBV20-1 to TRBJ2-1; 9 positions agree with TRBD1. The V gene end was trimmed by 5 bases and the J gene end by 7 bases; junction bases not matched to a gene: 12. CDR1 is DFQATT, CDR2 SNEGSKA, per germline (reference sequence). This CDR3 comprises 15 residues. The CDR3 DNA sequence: TGCAGTGCTTACGAAGCACAGGGGGCTAGGAATGAGCAGTTCTTC. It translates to CSAYEAQGARNEQFF.

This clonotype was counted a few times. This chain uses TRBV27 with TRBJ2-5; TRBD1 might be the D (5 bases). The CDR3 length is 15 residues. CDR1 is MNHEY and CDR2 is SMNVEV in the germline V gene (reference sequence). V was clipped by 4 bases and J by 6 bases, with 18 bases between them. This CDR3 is CASSSLDRSHQTQYF. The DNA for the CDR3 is TGTGCCAGCAGTTCGCTCGACAGATCCCATCAGACCCAGTACTTC.

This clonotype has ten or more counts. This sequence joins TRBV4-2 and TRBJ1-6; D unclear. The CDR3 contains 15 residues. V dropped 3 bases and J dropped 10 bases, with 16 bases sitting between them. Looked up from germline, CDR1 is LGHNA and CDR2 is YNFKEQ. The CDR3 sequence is CASSQRRTMESPLHF. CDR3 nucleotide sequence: TGTGCCAGCAGCCAGAGAAGGACCATGGAATCACCCCTCCACTTT.

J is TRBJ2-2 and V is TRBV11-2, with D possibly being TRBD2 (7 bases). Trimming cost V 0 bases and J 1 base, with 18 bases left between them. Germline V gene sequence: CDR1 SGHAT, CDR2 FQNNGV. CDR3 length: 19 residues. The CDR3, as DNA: TGTGCCAGCAGCTTAGACGGGCTCGCGGGGGCGGTGAACACCGGGGAGCTGTTTTTT. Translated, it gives CASSLDGLAGAVNTGELFF.

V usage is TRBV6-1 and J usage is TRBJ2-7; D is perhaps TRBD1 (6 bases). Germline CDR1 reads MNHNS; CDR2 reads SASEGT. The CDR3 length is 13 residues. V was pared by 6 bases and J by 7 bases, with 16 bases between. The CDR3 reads CASSPGTLREQYF. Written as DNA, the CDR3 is TGTGCCAGCAGCCCTGGGACATTAAGGGAGCAGTACTTC.

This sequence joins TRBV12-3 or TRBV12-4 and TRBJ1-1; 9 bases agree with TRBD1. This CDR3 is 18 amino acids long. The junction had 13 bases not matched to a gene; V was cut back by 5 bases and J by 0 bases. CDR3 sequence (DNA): TGTGCCAGCAGTCCACCAGGCACAGGGGGCTTCATGAACACTGAAGCTTTCTTT. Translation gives CASSPPGTGGFMNTEAFF.

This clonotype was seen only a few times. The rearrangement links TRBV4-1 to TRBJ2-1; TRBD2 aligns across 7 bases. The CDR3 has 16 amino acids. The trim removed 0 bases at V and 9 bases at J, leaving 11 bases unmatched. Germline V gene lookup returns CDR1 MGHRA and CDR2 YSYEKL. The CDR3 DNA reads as TGCGCCAGCAGCCAAGAGACCGGACTAGTTCTCGGTGAGCAGTTCTTC. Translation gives CASSQETGLVLGEQFF.

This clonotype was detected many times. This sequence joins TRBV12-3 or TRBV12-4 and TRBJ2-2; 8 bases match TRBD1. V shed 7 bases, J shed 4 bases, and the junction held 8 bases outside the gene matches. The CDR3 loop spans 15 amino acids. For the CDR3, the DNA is TGTGCCAGCACCTATAGGACAGGGAGCACCGGGGAGCTGTTTTTT. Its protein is CASTYRTGSTGELFF.

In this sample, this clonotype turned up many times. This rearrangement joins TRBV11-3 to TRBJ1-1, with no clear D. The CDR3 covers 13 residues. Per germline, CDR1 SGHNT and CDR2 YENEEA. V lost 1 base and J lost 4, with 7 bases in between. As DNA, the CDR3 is TGTGCCAGCAGCTTAGGGGGAACCACTGAAGCTTTCTTT. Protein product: CASSLGGTTEAFF.

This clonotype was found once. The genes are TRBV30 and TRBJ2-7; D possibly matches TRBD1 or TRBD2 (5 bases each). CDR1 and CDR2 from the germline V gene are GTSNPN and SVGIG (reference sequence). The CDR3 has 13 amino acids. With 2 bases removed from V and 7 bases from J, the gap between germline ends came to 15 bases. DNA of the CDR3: TGTGCCTGGAGTCTTGGGACGGAGCGTGAGCAGTACTTC. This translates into CAWSLGTEREQYF.

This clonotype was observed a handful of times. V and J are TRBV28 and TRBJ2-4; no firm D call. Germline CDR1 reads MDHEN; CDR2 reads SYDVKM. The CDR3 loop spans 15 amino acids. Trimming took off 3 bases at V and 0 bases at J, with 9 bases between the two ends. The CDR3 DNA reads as TGTGCCAGCAGTTTTAAGAGTCTAGCCAAAAACATTCAGTACTTC. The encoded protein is CASSFKSLAKNIQYF. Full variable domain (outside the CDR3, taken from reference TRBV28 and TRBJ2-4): DVKVTQSSRYLVKRTGEKVFLECVQDMDHENMFWYRQDPGLGLRLIYFSYDVKMKEKGDIPEGYSVSREKKERFSLILESASTNQTSMYLCASSFKSLAKNIQYFGAGTRLSVL.

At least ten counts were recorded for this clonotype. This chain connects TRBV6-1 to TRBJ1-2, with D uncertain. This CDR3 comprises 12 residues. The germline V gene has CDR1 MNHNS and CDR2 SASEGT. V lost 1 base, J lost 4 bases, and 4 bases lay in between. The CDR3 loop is CASSEDGYGYTF. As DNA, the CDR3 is TGTGCCAGCAGTGAAGACGGCTATGGCTACACCTTC.

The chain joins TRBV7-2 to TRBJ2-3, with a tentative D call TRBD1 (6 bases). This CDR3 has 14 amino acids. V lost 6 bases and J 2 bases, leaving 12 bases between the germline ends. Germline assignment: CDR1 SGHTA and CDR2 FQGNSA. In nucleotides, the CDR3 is TGTGCCAGCAGGTCACAGGGATACACAGATACGCAGTATTTT. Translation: CASRSQGYTDTQYF.

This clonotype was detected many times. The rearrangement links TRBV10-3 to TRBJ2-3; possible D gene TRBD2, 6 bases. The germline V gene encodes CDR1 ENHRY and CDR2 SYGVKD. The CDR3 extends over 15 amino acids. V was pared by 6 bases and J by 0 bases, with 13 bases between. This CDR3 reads CAISASGTSTDTQYF. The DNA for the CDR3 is TGTGCCATCAGCGCCTCAGGGACTAGCACAGATACGCAGTATTTT.

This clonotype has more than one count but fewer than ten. DNA for the CDR3: TGTGCCAGCAGCCCCCGCGGGGGGGAAGGGGATACGCAGTATTTT. Its protein product is CASSPRGGEGDTQYF. The chain carries TRBV7-2 and TRBJ2-3; 9 positions agree with TRBD2. From germline, CDR1 is SGHTA and CDR2 FQGNSA. The junction had 9 bases not matched to a gene; V was cut back by 5 bases and J by 6 bases. The CDR3 runs to 15 residues.

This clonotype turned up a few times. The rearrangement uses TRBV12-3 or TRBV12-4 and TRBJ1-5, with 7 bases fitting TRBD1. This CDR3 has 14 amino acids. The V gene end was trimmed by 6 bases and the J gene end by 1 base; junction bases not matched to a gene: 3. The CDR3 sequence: CASRRDSSNQPQHF. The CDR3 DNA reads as TGTGCCAGCAGGAGGGACAGCAGCAATCAGCCCCAGCATTTT.

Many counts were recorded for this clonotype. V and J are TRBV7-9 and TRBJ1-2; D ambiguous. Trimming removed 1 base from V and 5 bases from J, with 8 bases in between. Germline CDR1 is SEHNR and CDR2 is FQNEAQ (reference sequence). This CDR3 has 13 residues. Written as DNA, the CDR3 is TGTGCCAGCAGCTTAGAGGCTACGTATGGCTACACCTTC. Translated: CASSLEATYGYTF.

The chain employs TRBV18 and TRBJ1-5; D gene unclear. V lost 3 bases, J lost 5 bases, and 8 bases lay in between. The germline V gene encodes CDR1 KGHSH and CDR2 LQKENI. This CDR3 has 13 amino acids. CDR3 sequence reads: CASSPYQDQPQHF. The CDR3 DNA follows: TGTGCCAGCTCACCTTACCAGGATCAGCCCCAGCATTTT. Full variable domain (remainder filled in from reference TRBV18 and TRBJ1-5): NAGVMQNPRHLVRRRGQEARLRCSPMKGHSHVYWYRQLPEEGLKFMVYLQKENIIDESGMPKERFSAEFPKEGPSILRIQQVVRGDSAAYFCASSPYQDQPQHFGDGTRLSIL.

CDR3 amino acids: CASSATSIETQYF. As DNA, the CDR3 is TGTGCCAGCAGCGCTACTAGTATAGAGACCCAGTACTTC. This chain uses TRBV9 with TRBJ2-5, with D perhaps TRBD2 (5 bases). The CDR3 runs to 13 residues. With 3 bases removed from V and 4 bases from J, the gap between germline ends came to 10 bases. Per germline, CDR1 SGDLS and CDR2 YYNGEE.